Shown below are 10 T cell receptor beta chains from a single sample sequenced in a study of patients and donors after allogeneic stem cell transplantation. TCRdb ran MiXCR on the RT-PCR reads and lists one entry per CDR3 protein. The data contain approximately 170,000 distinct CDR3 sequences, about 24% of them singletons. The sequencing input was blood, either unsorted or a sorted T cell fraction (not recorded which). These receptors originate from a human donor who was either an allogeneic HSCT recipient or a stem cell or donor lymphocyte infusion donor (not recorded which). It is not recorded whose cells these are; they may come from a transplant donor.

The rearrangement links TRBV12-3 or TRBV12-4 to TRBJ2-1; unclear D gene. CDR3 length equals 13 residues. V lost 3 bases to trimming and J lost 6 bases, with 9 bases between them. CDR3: CASSLPGVNEQFF. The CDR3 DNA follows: TGTGCCAGCAGTTTGCCCGGAGTCAATGAGCAGTTCTTC.

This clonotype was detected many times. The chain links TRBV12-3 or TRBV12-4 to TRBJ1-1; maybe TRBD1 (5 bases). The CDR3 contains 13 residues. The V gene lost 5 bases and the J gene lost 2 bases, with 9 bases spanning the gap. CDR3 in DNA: TGTGCCAGCAGTGGTGGGGGAAACACTGAAGCTTTCTTT. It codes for CASSGGGNTEAFF.

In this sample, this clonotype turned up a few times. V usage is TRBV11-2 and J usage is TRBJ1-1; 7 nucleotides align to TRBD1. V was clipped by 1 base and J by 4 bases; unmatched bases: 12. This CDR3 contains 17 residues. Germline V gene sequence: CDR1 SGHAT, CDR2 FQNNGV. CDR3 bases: TGTGCCAGCAGCTTAGTTTTTTCTCAGGGGGTAACCACTGAAGCTTTCTTT. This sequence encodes CASSLVFSQGVTTEAFF.

The CDR3 loop reads CASSLRSRDRDNYGYTF. Written as DNA, the CDR3 is TGTGCCAGCAGCTTACGTTCCAGGGACAGGGATAACTATGGCTACACCTTC. The chain recombines TRBV7-7 with TRBJ1-2; 9 nucleotides align to TRBD1. The length of the CDR3 is 17 residues. CDR1 is SSHAT and CDR2 is FNYEAQ in the germline V gene (reference sequence). V was pared by 2 bases and J by 1 base, with 8 bases of the junction left unmatched.

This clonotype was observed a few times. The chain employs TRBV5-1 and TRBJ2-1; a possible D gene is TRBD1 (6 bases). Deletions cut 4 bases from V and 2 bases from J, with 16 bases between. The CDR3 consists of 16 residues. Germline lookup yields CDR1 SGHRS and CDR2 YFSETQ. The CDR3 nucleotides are TGCGCCAGCAGCCCCTCACAGGGAGTGACCTACAATGAGCAGTTCTTC. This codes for CASSPSQGVTYNEQFF.

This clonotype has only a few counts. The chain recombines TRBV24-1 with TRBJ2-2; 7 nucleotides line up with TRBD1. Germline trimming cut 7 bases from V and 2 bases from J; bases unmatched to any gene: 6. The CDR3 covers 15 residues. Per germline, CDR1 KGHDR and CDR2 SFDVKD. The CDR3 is CATRSDRTNTGELFF. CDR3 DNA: TGTGCCACCAGGTCGGACAGGACCAACACCGGGGAGCTGTTTTTT.

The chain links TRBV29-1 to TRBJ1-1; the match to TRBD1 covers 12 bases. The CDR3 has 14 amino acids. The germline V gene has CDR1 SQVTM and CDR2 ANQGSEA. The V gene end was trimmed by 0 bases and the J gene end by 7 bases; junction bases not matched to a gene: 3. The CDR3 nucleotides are TGCAGCGTTGAAGAGGGACAGGGGGCGCGTGAAGCTTTCTTT. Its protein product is CSVEEGQGAREAFF. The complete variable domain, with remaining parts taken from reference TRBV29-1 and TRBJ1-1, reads SAVISQKPSRDICQRGTSLTIQCQVDSQVTMMFWYRQQPGQSLTLIATANQGSEATYESGFVIDKFPISRPNLTFSTLTVSNMSPEDSSIYLCSVEEGQGAREAFFGQGTRLTVV.

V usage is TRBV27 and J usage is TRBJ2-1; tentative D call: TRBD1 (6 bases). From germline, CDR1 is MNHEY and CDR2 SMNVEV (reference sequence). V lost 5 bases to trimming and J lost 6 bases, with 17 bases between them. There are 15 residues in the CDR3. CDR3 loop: CASSLTGNLGNEQFF. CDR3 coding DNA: TGTGCCAGCAGTCTAACAGGGAACTTGGGCAATGAGCAGTTCTTC.

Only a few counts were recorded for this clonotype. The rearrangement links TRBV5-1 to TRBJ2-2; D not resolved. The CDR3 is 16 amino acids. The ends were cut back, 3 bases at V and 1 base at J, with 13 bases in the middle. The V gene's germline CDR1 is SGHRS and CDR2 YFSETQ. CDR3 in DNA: TGCGCCAGCAGCTCGCCGCACACCAAGAACACCGGGGAGCTGTTTTTT. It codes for CASSSPHTKNTGELFF.

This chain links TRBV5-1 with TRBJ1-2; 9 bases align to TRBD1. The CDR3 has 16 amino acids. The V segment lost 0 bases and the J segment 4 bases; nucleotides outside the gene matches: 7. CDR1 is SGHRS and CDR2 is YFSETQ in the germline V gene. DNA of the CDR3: TGCGCCAGCAGCTTGGGCCGGGACAGGGTTATCTATGGCTACACCTTC. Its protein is CASSLGRDRVIYGYTF.